These 31 T cell receptor beta chains were sequenced from one sample in a study of blood T cell repertoires in COVID-19. Some clones are missing from TCRdb's copy, which holds only in-frame ones; the method was immunoSEQ multiplex PCR. In the table there are about 280,000 clones, roughly nine tenths of which are singletons. Sequences were obtained from PBMCs or T cells enriched from blood (not recorded which). The source is a woman between 55 and 75 years old who had recovered from COVID-19.

The chain employs TRBV29-1 and TRBJ2-7, with D possibly matching TRBD1 (5 bases). CDR3 length: 11 amino acids. Germline V gene data show CDR1 as SQVTM and CDR2 as ANQGSEA. With 6 bases removed from V and 4 bases from J, the gap between germline ends came to 10 bases. CDR3: CSVVGRYEQYF. The DNA of the CDR3 is TGCAGCGTCGTGGGGCGATACGAGCAGTACTTC.

The table lists this clone with a count of one. The rearrangement joins TRBV27 to TRBJ2-7; D unclear. The V end was cut by 8 bases, the J end by 7 bases, with 24 bases between. This CDR3 has 15 amino acids. Germline loops: CDR1 MNHEY, CDR2 SMNVEV (reference sequence). In nucleotides, the CDR3 is TGTGCCAGCTCCCCCTCGGGTCCTTTTTATGGGGAGCAGTACTTC. Encoded protein: CASSPSGPFYGEQYF.

The CDR3 is CASSGTGDLYEQYF. The CDR3 DNA sequence: TGCGCCAGCAGCGGGACAGGGGACCTCTACGAGCAGTACTTC. The chain is built from TRBV5-1 and TRBJ2-7; 10 bases fit TRBD1. The CDR3 totals 14 residues. The germline CDR1 and CDR2 sequences are SGHRS and YFSETQ. Unmatched junction bases numbered 4, after V lost 4 bases and J lost 3 bases.

The chain combines TRBV4-1 with TRBJ2-2; 8 bases are shared with TRBD1. The CDR3 has 18 residues. In germline, CDR1 is MGHRA, CDR2 YSYEKL. Trimming at V came to 5 bases and at J to 1 base, leaving 12 bases not matched to a gene. The CDR3 DNA is TGCGCCAGCAGCTACCTAGTTAATACAGGGGGGAACACCGGGGAGCTGTTTTTT. Residues: CASSYLVNTGGNTGELFF.

This clone was seen just once. The chain recombines TRBV5-6 with TRBJ2-7, with 7 positions matching TRBD2. Germline assignment: CDR1 SGHDT and CDR2 YYEEEE. With 3 bases clipped from V and 3 bases from J, the junction kept 9 bases outside the gene matches. The CDR3 consists of 15 residues. CDR3 in amino acids: CASSSELAVSYEQYF. In nucleotides, the CDR3 is TGTGCCAGCAGCTCGGAGCTAGCGGTGAGCTACGAGCAGTACTTC.

The rearrangement joins TRBV12-5 to TRBJ2-1; 7 bases match TRBD2. This CDR3 region has 17 residues. Germline V gene lookup returns CDR1 LGHNT and CDR2 FRNRAP. V shed 1 base and J 2 bases; nucleotides not matched to a gene: 8. The CDR3 loop is CASGLGTAGPPYNEQFF. CDR3 sequence (DNA): TGTGCTAGTGGTTTGGGAACAGCGGGACCTCCCTACAATGAGCAGTTCTTC.

This clone was detected only a few times. The rearrangement uses TRBV30 and TRBJ1-4; D is perhaps TRBD1 (5 bases). Germline V gene data show CDR1 as GTSNPN and CDR2 as SVGIG (reference sequence). The CDR3 has 15 amino acids. With 0 bases removed from V and 6 bases from J, the gap between germline ends came to 14 bases. CDR3 nucleotides: TGTGCCTGGAGTGTTAGTCGCGCGGGACATGAAAAACTGTTTTTT. As protein: CAWSVSRAGHEKLFF.

This clone was seen only a few times. The chain employs TRBV18 and TRBJ1-1, with unresolved D. The CDR3 contains 14 residues. V shed 2 bases and J shed 4 bases, with 11 bases lying between them. Looked up from germline, CDR1 is KGHSH and CDR2 is LQKENI. The CDR3 region is CASSPADSSTEAFF. The CDR3 DNA follows: TGTGCCAGCTCACCAGCAGATAGCAGCACTGAAGCTTTCTTT.

Concerning this clone itself: The same CDR3 is also encoded by other DNA sequences in this sample. V and J are TRBV2 and TRBJ2-3; TRBD1 matches at 9 bases. From germline, CDR1 is SNHLY and CDR2 FYNNEI. The CDR3 contains 15 residues. Unmatched junction bases numbered 3, after V lost 4 bases and J lost 1 base. CDR3 bases: TGTGCCAGCAGTGCACGGACAGGGGGCACAGATACGCAGTATTTT. Translation: CASSARTGGTDTQYF.

This chain uses TRBV28 with TRBJ1-1, with 7 bases that match TRBD1. Germline-derived CDR1 and CDR2 are MDHEN and SYDVKM. The CDR3 loop spans 13 amino acids. J lost 3 bases, V lost 5 bases, and 3 bases had no gene match. The CDR3 reads CASSPGQYTEAFF. The CDR3 nucleotides read TGTGCCAGCAGTCCGGGACAGTACACTGAAGCTTTCTTT.

The chain joins TRBV6-5 to TRBJ1-1, with 9 bases fitting TRBD1. CDR1 is MNHEY and CDR2 is SVGAGI in the germline V gene. The CDR3 is 14 amino acids. Losses at the gene ends were 6 bases for V and 1 base for J; bases not matched to a gene: 3. CDR3 region: CASRIQGANTEAFF. DNA of the CDR3: TGTGCCAGCAGGATACAGGGGGCGAACACTGAAGCTTTCTTT.

V is TRBV6-1 and J is TRBJ1-6; D remains unclear. There are 13 residues in the CDR3. Trimming removed 1 base at V and 7 bases at J, with 5 bases between. Germline values: CDR1 MNHNS, CDR2 SASEGT. The CDR3 here is CASSEVENSPLHF. Here the CDR3 DNA reads TGTGCCAGCAGTGAAGTTGAGAATTCACCCCTCCACTTT.

The chain has TRBV7-9 and TRBJ2-7, with no clear D. The CDR3 runs to 11 residues. Germline loops: CDR1 SEHNR, CDR2 FQNEAQ (reference sequence). Deletions cut 5 bases from V and 7 bases from J, with 9 bases between. The CDR3 region is CASSPPGEQYF. The CDR3 nucleotides read TGTGCCAGCAGCCCCCCCGGGGAGCAGTACTTC.

The chain uses TRBV5-4 and TRBJ2-1; 10 bases agree with TRBD2. The CDR3 is 14 residues long. J was trimmed by 7 bases and V by 5 bases; bases with no gene match: 6. In germline, CDR1 is SGHNT, CDR2 YYREEE (reference sequence). The CDR3 loop reads CASRERGGSNEQFF. In DNA form, the CDR3 reads TGTGCCAGCAGAGAGCGGGGGGGCTCAAATGAGCAGTTCTTC.

The chain employs TRBV9 and TRBJ1-5; D gene ambiguous. CDR1 and CDR2 (germline): SGDLS, YYNGEE. CDR3 length: 15 residues. V was cut by 2 bases and J by 2 bases, with 11 bases left in between. The CDR3 DNA follows: TGTGCCAGCAGCGTGTCCGAGAGAGGCAATCAGCCCCAGCATTTT. It is translated as CASSVSERGNQPQHF.

This clone was recorded once. V is TRBV10-1 and J is TRBJ2-5, with 11 bases aligning to TRBD1. After removal of 4 bases from V and 5 bases from J, the junction contained 3 bases not matched to a gene. There are 14 residues in the CDR3. Germline V lookup: CDR1 WNHNN, CDR2 SYGVQD (reference sequence). The CDR3 DNA is TGCGCCAGCAGTGGGACAGGGGGCGAGGAGACCCAGTACTTC. It encodes CASSGTGGEETQYF.

The J gene is TRBJ1-4, the V gene TRBV5-1; 8 nucleotides line up with TRBD1. The CDR3 consists of 15 residues. The ends lost 4 bases at V and 2 bases at J; junction bases unmatched: 4. CDR1 and CDR2 from the germline V gene are SGHRS and YFSETQ. CDR3 bases: TGCGCCAGCAGCCCGCGACAGGGGACTAATGAAAAACTGTTTTTT. Translation: CASSPRQGTNEKLFF.

The J gene is TRBJ2-7, the V gene TRBV11-3; 7 positions agree with TRBD2. The CDR3 consists of 13 residues. Losses at the gene ends were 1 base for V and 3 bases for J; bases not matched to a gene: 0. The germline CDR1 and CDR2 sequences are SGHNT and YENEEA. The DNA for the CDR3 is TGTGCCAGCAGCTTAGGGGGGGGCTACGAGCAGTACTTC. Protein: CASSLGGGYEQYF.

The V call is TRBV5-3, the J call TRBJ2-1; TRBD2 matches 13 bases. TRBV5-3 is an ORF, with its function uncertain. This CDR3 spans 18 amino acids. V lost 2 bases and J lost 5; bases outside the gene matches: 10. The CDR3 protein is CARSFRTSGSGDNNEQFF. CDR3 DNA: TGTGCCAGAAGCTTTCGGACTAGCGGGAGCGGCGACAACAATGAGCAGTTCTTC.

The rearrangement uses TRBV28 and TRBJ1-2, with D unresolved. The CDR3 covers 14 residues. The germline V and J ends were trimmed by 5 bases and 5 bases, with 15 bases remaining between them. Germline CDR1 is MDHEN and CDR2 is SYDVKM. The CDR3: CASSLPTGIYGYTF. The CDR3 nucleotides read TGTGCCAGCAGTCTCCCGACGGGTATTTATGGCTACACCTTC.

The chain has TRBV4-1 and TRBJ1-4, with a possible D match to TRBD1 (5 bases). Per the germline V gene, CDR1 is MGHRA and CDR2 is YSYEKL. Deletions cut 4 bases from V and 5 bases from J, with 14 bases between. The CDR3 is 15 residues long. CDR3 amino acids: CASSPPGRVNEKLFF. As DNA, the CDR3 is TGCGCCAGCAGCCCCCCCGGCAGGGTAAATGAAAAACTGTTTTTT.

The chain couples TRBV28 to TRBJ1-2; D may be TRBD1 (5 bases). V was clipped by 2 bases and J by 9 bases, with 16 bases between them. Per the germline V gene, CDR1 is MDHEN and CDR2 is SYDVKM. The CDR3 covers 14 residues. As DNA, the CDR3 is TGTGCCAGCAGTTTACACAGGATAAATAGTCGCTACACCTTC. As protein: CASSLHRINSRYTF.

This chain connects TRBV7-9 to TRBJ2-3, with 12 positions matching TRBD2. V was clipped by 0 bases and J by 6 bases; unmatched bases: 7. This CDR3 has 17 amino acids. Per the germline V gene, CDR1 is SEHNR and CDR2 is FQNEAQ (reference sequence). In DNA form, the CDR3 reads TGTGCCAGCAGCTTAGCGTACGGACTAGCGGGATTGGATACGCAGTATTTT. Translating it yields CASSLAYGLAGLDTQYF.

The V call is TRBV3-1 (or the pseudogene TRBV3-2), the J call TRBJ2-7; 9 nucleotides agree with TRBD1. The germline CDR1 and CDR2 sequences are LGHDT and YNNKEL (reference sequence). The CDR3 runs 14 residues. J gave up 3 bases and V 4 bases, and 4 bases lay outside the gene matches. The chain's CDR3 is CASSLTGGSYEQYF. CDR3 bases: TGTGCCAGCAGCCTAACAGGGGGCAGCTACGAGCAGTACTTC.

This clone was recorded only once. The rearrangement uses TRBV7-3 and TRBJ2-7; 9 nucleotides align to TRBD2. The CDR3 is 15 residues long. Losses at the gene ends were 5 bases for V and 0 bases for J; bases not matched to a gene: 5. Per germline, CDR1 SGHTA and CDR2 FQGTGA. CDR3 sequence reads: CASSPGLATSYEQYF. CDR3 in DNA: TGTGCCAGCAGCCCAGGACTAGCGACCTCCTACGAGCAGTACTTC.

V gene TRBV7-3 combines with J gene TRBJ1-3; D is undetermined. Germline V lookup: CDR1 SGHTA, CDR2 FQGTGA. The CDR3 is 14 residues long. V gave up 5 bases and J gave up 3 bases, with 11 bases separating them. The chain's CDR3 is CASSQGGVGNTIYF. CDR3 nucleotides: TGTGCCAGCAGCCAAGGCGGGGTTGGAAACACCATATATTTT.

The gene calls are TRBV3-1 (or the pseudogene TRBV3-2) and TRBJ1-2, with a possible D match to TRBD1 (5 bases). Germline CDR1 LGHDT, CDR2 YNNKEL (reference sequence). There are 14 residues in the CDR3. V lost 4 bases to trimming and J lost 1 base, with 10 bases between them. CDR3 amino acids: CASSPGGSNYGYTF. The CDR3 nucleotides are TGTGCCAGCAGCCCGGGGGGTAGTAACTATGGCTACACCTTC.

The V gene is TRBV19, the J gene TRBJ2-2, with 8 nucleotides matching TRBD2. The CDR3 length is 14 residues. V shed 7 bases, J shed 6 bases, and the junction held 7 bases outside the gene matches. CDR1 is LNHDA, CDR2 SQIVND, per germline (reference sequence). The CDR3, as DNA: TGTGCCAGTACTTCAACGGGAGGGCCCGGGGAGCTGTTTTTT. Translated: CASTSTGGPGELFF.

The chain employs TRBV28 and TRBJ1-2; unclear D gene. The V gene's germline CDR1 is MDHEN and CDR2 SYDVKM. The length of the CDR3 is 14 residues. Trimming left V 4 bases short and J 4 bases short, with 13 bases between. CDR3 region: CASSYPPEAYGYTF. The DNA for the CDR3 is TGTGCCAGCAGTTACCCCCCCGAGGCCTATGGCTACACCTTC.

The chain carries TRBV4-2 and TRBJ2-7, with 10 bases lining up with TRBD2. V lost 2 bases and J lost 0; bases outside the gene matches: 4. The CDR3 is 16 residues long. Looked up from germline, CDR1 is LGHNA and CDR2 is YNFKEQ. The CDR3 region has the DNA TGTGCCAGCAGCCAACAGGGACTAGCGAGCTCCTACGAGCAGTACTTC. It encodes CASSQQGLASSYEQYF.

CDR3 coding DNA: TGCGCCAGCAGTAGTGAGGATTTGGAGACCCAGTACTTC. This codes for CASSSEDLETQYF. The chain employs TRBV5-1 and TRBJ2-5; D gene uncertain. Per germline, CDR1 SGHRS and CDR2 YFSETQ. V was cut by 5 bases and J by 5 bases, with 13 bases left in between. The CDR3 is 13 amino acids.